This is a list of T cell receptor beta chains from one sample in a study of Graves' ophthalmopathy and Graves' hyperthyroidism. TCRdb analysed the multiplex PCR reads with MiXCR anew, one entry per CDR3 protein. This repertoire shows some 250,000 distinct CDR3 sequences, about 47% found once; its top ten account for roughly 45%. The material sequenced was peripheral blood. The receptors were sampled from an adult man with Graves' ophthalmopathy. CDR3s include the opening cysteine and the closing phenylalanine or tryptophan. A D gene is named only where the DNA matches it firmly. The size entry is marked missing in some rows and otherwise reads once, few, many or a size class.

j_call	v_call	clone_size	d_call	cdr3_nt	cdr3_aa
TRBJ2-2	TRBV6-5	NA	NA	TGTGCCAGCAGCCAGGGCCTGGAGGAGCTGTTTTTT	CASSQGLEELFF
TRBJ1-5	TRBV19	NA	TRBD1	TGTGCCAGTAGTATAGACCTCCCGGGACAGGGGTTTAATCAGCCCCAGCATTTT	CASSIDLPGQGFNQPQHF
TRBJ1-2	TRBV4-2	NA	TRBD1	TGTGCCAGCAGCCATCAGGACAGGGATTATGGCTACACCTTC	CASSHQDRDYGYTF
TRBJ1-2	TRBV5-1	NA	NA	TGCGCCAGCAGTGGTCTAGGACATGGCTACACCTTC	CASSGLGHGYTF
TRBJ2-7	TRBV12-3/TRBV12-4	NA	NA	TGTGCCAGCAGTTCCTTTGGGGGACCCTACGAGCAGTACTTC	CASSSFGGPYEQYF
TRBJ1-4	TRBV20-1	NA	NA	TGCAGTGCTAGAGTAGGAAGAGATGCAACTAATGAAAAACTGTTTTTT	CSARVGRDATNEKLFF
TRBJ2-5	TRBV5-5	NA	NA	TGCGCCAGCAGCCCATTACAACTCCCGCAAGAGACCCAGTACTTC	CASSPLQLPQETQYF
TRBJ1-1	TRBV7-9	few	NA	TGTGCCAGCAGCCCTGGACAGTCGAACACTGAAGCTTTCTTT	CASSPGQSNTEAFF
TRBJ1-2	TRBV24-1	many	NA	TGTGCCACCAGTGATGGTGGAGGACATGGCTACACCTTC	CATSDGGGHGYTF
TRBJ2-7	TRBV5-5	once	NA	TGCGCCAGCAGCTTGGGGAAGAGATACGAGCAGTACTTC	CASSLGKRYEQYF
TRBJ1-4	TRBV7-3	few	NA	TGTGCCAGCAGCTTAAATCCGAATGAAAAACTGTTTTTT	CASSLNPNEKLFF
TRBJ2-5	TRBV9	NA	TRBD2	TGTGCCAGCAGCGCCCTCTCTAGCGGGGCCCAAGAGACCCAGTACTTC	CASSALSSGAQETQYF
TRBJ2-5	TRBV7-2	few	TRBD2	TGTGCCAGCAGCTTAGTACTAGCGGTCCAAGAGACCCAGTACTTC	CASSLVLAVQETQYF
TRBJ2-7	TRBV11-2	NA	TRBD1	TGTGCCAGCAGCCACAGGGGAGCCGAGCAGTACTTC	CASSHRGAEQYF
TRBJ2-6	TRBV3-1	NA	NA	TGTGCCAGCACGCTTAGTGGGGACGGGGCCAACGTCCTGACTTTC	CASTLSGDGANVLTF
TRBJ1-1	TRBV7-8	NA	NA	TGTGCCAGCAGCGCATCCACAGGGTCCACTGAAGCTTTCTTT	CASSASTGSTEAFF
TRBJ1-4	TRBV2	few	NA	TGTGCCAGCAGTGACCAGATTCGTGCAACTAATGAAAAACTGTTTTTT	CASSDQIRATNEKLFF
TRBJ1-2	TRBV12-3/TRBV12-4	NA	NA	TGTGCCAGCAGTTCGAGATGGTGGGGCTACACCTTC	CASSSRWWGYTF
TRBJ2-6	TRBV9	few	NA	TGTGCCAGCAGCGGGGACGGGGCAAGAGACTCTGGGGCCAACGTCCTGACTTTC	CASSGDGARDSGANVLTF
TRBJ2-5	TRBV2	NA	TRBD2	TGTGCCAGCAGTCGAGAGTCCGGGGGGGCCGAAGAGACCCAGTACTTC	CASSRESGGAEETQYF
TRBJ1-2	TRBV10-3	NA	NA	TGTGCCATCAGTGAGAAGTCCGGGGGTAGTGGCTACACCTTC	CAISEKSGGSGYTF
TRBJ1-1	TRBV12-3/TRBV12-4	few	TRBD1	TGTGCCAGCAGTTACAGGGGGAACACTGAAGCTTTCTTT	CASSYRGNTEAFF
TRBJ2-7	TRBV2	NA	NA	TGCGCCAGCAGCGCGGACAGCCCCCTGAGTTACGAGCAGTACTTC	CASSADSPLSYEQYF
TRBJ1-4	TRBV7-9	NA	NA	TGTGCCAGCAGCCAAGACAGGAGCGCAACTAATGAAAAACTGTTTTTT	CASSQDRSATNEKLFF
TRBJ2-7	TRBV10-3	NA	TRBD1	TGTGCCAGCAGTGTCATACGGGACAGGGGCTCCGAGCAGTACTTC	CASSVIRDRGSEQYF
TRBJ1-1	TRBV20-1	NA	TRBD1	TGCAGTGCACTGGGACAGGGTACCCCAGAAGCTTTCTTT	CSALGQGTPEAFF
TRBJ2-5	TRBV2	NA	TRBD2	TGTGCCAGCAGGCCTAGCGGTGCAGTTTGGACCCAGTACTTC	CASRPSGAVWTQYF